This TCR beta chain was found in a study of blood T cell repertoires in COVID-19. Germline V CDR1 and CDR2: MNHNY, SVGAGI (reference sequence). Trimming took 0 bases from V and 11 from J, leaving 8 bases between them. The CDR3 is 12 amino acids. The protocol was immunoSEQ multiplex PCR, while the TCRdb copy is restricted to in-frame clones and leaves out a portion. The data show about 270,000 clones, with roughly nine tenths seen just once and about 8.7% held by the top ten. This chain connects TRBV6-6 to TRBJ1-5; D is undetermined. The sample taken for sequencing was peripheral blood. The sequence was obtained from a man aged 40-49 years with active or convalescent COVID-19. The CDR3: CASSYSDGAQHF. CDR3 sequence (DNA): TGTGCCAGCAGTTACTCCGACGGGGCCCAGCATTTT.